This TCR beta chain came from a study of response to subunit inactivated influenza vaccine. Study outcomes and limitations: With each seasonal influenza vaccination, the authors suggested, few new T cells are recruited.

V was trimmed by 4 bases and J by 14 bases, leaving 15 bases between them. Germline CDR1 and CDR2: SQVTM and ANQGSEA. The CDR3 spans 11 residues. TCRdb reanalysed the RT-PCR reads using MiXCR and keeps one entry per CDR3 protein. The sample records approximately 680,000 distinct CDR3 sequences, around 16% being singletons. This clonotype was counted at least ten times. Its matching antigen is unknown. The specimen comprised PBMCs from blood, sampled about 12 days after vaccination. This chain connects TRBV29-1 to TRBJ2-1, with D possibly being TRBD2 (6 bases). The sequence was obtained from a man in his fifties who received an inactivated influenza vaccine. This CDR3 reads CSVVRDSLKFF. CDR3 DNA: TGCAGCGTTGTACGGGACTCCCTAAAGTTCTTC.